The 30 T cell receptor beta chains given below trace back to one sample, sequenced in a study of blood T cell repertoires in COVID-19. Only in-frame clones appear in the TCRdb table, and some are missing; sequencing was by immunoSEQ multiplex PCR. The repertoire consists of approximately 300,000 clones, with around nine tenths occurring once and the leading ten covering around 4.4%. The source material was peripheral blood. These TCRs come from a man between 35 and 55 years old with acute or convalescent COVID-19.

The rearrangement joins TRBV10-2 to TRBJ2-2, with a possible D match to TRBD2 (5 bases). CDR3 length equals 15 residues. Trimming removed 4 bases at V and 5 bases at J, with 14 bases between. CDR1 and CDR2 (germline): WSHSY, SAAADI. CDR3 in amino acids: CASSAFLSGTGELFF. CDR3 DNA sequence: TGCGCCAGCAGTGCTTTCCTTTCGGGGACCGGGGAGCTGTTTTTT.

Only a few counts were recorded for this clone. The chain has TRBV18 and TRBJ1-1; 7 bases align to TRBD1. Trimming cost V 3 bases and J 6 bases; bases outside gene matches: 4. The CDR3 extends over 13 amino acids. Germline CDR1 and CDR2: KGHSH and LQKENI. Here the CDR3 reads CASSPSTGPEAFF. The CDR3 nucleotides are TGTGCCAGCTCACCGTCGACAGGGCCTGAAGCTTTCTTT.

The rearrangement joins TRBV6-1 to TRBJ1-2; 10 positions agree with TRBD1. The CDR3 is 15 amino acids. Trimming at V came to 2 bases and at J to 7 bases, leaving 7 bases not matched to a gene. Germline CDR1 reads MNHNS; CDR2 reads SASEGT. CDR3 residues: CASSEWDRGKRGYTF. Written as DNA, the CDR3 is TGTGCCAGCAGTGAATGGGACAGGGGAAAGCGTGGCTACACCTTC.

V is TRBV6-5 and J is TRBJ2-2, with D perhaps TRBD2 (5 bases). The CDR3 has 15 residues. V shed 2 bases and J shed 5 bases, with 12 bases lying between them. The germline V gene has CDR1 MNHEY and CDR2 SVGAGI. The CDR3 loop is CASSYGGSLTGELFF. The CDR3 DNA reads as TGTGCCAGCAGTTACGGTGGGAGTCTTACCGGGGAGCTGTTTTTT.

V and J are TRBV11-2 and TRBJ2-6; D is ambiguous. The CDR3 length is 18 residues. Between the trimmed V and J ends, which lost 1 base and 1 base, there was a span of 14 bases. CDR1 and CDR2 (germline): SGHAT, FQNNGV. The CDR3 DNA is TGTGCCAGCAGCTTAGGGCAGGCCTTTGTTTCTGGGGCCAACGTCCTGACTTTC. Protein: CASSLGQAFVSGANVLTF.

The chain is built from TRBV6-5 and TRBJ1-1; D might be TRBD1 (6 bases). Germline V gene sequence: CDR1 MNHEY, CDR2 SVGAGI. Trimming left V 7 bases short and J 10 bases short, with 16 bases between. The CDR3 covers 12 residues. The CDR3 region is CASTSAGGRAFF. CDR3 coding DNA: TGTGCCAGCACCTCGGCGGGGGGCAGAGCTTTCTTT.

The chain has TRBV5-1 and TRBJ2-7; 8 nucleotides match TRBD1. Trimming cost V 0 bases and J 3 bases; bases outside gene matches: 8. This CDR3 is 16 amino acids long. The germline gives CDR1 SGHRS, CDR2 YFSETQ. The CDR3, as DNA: TGCGCCAGCAGCTTGGGGCCGGGACAGGAGAGCTACGAGCAGTACTTC. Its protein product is CASSLGPGQESYEQYF.

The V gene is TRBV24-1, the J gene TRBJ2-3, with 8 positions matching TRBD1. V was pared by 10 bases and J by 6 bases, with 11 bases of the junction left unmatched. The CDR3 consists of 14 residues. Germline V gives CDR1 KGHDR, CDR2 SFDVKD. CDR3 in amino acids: CATSDRGKLDTQYF. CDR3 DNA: TGTGCCACTTCCGACAGGGGAAAATTGGATACGCAGTATTTT.

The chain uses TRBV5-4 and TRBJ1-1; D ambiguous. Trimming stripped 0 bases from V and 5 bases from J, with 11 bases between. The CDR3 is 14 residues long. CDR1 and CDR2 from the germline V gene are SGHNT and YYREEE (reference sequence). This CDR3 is CASSLAGSRTEAFF. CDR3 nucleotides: TGTGCCAGCAGCTTGGCCGGGTCTCGGACTGAAGCTTTCTTT.

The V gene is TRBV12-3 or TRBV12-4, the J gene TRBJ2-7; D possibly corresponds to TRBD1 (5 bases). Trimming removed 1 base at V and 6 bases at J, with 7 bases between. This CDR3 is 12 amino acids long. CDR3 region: CASSLVGREQYF. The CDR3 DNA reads TGTGCCAGCAGTTTAGTGGGGCGCGAGCAGTACTTC.

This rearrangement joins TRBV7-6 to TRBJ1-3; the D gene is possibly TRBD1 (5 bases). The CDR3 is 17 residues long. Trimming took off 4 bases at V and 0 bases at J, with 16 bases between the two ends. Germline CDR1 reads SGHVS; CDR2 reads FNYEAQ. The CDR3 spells CASSSLAGTASGNTIYF. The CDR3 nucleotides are TGTGCCAGCAGCTCCCTCGCGGGGACGGCCTCTGGAAACACCATATATTTT.

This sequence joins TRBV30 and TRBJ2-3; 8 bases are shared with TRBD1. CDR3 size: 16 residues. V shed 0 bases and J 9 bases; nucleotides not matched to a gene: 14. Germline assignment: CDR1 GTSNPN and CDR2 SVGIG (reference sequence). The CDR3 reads CAWSVPGQVFGRTQYF. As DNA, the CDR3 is TGTGCCTGGAGTGTACCGGGACAGGTTTTCGGGCGGACGCAGTATTTT.

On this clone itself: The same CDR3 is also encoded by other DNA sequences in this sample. The CDR3 reads CASSIRQGGGYTF. CDR3 bases: TGTGCCAGTAGTATTCGACAGGGCGGTGGCTACACCTTC. This sequence joins TRBV19 and TRBJ1-2; 7 bases line up with TRBD1. The V gene's germline CDR1 is LNHDA and CDR2 SQIVND (reference sequence). V shed 3 bases and J 7 bases; nucleotides not matched to a gene: 5. This CDR3 is 13 amino acids long.

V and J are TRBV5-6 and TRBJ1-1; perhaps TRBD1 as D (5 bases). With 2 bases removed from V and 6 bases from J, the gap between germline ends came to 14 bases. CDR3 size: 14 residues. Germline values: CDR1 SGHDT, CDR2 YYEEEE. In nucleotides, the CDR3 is TGTGCCAGCAGCTTTGCGGGACGGGGGGCTGAAGCTTTCTTT. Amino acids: CASSFAGRGAEAFF.

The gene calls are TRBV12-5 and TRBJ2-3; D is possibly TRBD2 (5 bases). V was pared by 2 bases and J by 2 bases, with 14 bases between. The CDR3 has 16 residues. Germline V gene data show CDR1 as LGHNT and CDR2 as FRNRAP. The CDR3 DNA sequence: TGTGCTAGTGGTTTGTTAGGCGGGTTCTTCACAGATACGCAGTATTTT. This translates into CASGLLGGFFTDTQYF.

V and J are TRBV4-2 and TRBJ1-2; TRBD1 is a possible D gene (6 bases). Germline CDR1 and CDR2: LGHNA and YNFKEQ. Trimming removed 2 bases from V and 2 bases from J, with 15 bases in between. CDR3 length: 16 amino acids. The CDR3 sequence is CASSQWDIVDNYGYTF. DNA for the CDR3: TGTGCCAGCAGCCAATGGGACATCGTGGACAACTATGGCTACACCTTC.

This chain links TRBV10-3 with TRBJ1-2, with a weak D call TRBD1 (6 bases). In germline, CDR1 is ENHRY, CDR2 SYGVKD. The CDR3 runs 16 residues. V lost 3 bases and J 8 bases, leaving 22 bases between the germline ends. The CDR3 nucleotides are TGTGCCATCAGTGAAGTCCGGGACACCTCGGGAAGAGGCTACACCTTC. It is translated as CAISEVRDTSGRGYTF.

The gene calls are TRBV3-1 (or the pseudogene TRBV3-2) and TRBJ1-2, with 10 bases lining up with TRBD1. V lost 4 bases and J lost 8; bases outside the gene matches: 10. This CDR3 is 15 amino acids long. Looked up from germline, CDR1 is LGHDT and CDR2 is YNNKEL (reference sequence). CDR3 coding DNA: TGTGCCAGCAGCCGAACGACAGGGGGCGAATCGGGCTACACCTTC. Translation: CASSRTTGGESGYTF.

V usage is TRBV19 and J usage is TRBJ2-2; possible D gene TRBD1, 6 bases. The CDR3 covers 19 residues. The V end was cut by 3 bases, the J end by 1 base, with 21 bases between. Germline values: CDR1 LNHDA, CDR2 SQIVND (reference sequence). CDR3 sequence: CASSIRSLQTGENTGELFF. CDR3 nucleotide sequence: TGTGCCAGTAGTATCCGAAGTCTCCAGACAGGAGAGAACACCGGGGAGCTGTTTTTT.

As DNA, the CDR3 is TGCGCCAGCAGCTTACCGGCGGCGTCGGATACGCAGTATTTT. Translation: CASSLPAASDTQYF. J is TRBJ2-3 and V is TRBV5-1, with D unclear. The V and J ends lost 2 bases and 6 bases respectively, with 13 bases between them. CDR3 length: 14 amino acids. Germline CDR1 is SGHRS and CDR2 is YFSETQ.

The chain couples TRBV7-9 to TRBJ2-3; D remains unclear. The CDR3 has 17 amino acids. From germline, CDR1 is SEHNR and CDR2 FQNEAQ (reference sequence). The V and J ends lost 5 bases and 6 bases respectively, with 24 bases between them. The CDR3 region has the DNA TGTGCCAGCAGCCCGACGGGTGATAGTGACCCGAGGGATACGCAGTATTTT. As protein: CASSPTGDSDPRDTQYF.

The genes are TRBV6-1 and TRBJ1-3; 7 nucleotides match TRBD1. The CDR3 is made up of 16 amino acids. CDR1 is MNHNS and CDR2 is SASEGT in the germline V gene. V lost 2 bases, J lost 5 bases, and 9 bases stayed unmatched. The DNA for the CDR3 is TGTGCCAGCAGTGAAACGACTGGAGGGGGCCGAAACACCATATATTTT. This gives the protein CASSETTGGGRNTIYF.

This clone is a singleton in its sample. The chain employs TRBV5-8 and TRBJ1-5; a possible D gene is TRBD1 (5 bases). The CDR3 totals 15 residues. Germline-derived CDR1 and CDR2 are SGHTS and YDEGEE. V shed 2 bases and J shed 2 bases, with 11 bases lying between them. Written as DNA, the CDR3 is TGTGCCAGCAGCTTACGGCAGGGTGGCAATCAGCCCCAGCATTTT. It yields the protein CASSLRQGGNQPQHF.

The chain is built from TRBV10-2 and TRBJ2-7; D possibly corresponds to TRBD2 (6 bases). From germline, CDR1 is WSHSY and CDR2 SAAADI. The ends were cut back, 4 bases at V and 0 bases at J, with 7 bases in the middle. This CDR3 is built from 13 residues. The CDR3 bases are TGCGCCAGCAGTGTGGGGGGCTCCTACGAGCAGTACTTC. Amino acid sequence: CASSVGGSYEQYF.

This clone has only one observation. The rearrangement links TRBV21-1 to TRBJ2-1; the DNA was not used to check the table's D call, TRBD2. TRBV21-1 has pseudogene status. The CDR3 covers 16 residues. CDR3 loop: CASSSQRGALFNEQFF. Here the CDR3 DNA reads TGTGCCAGCAGCAGCCAGCGGGGGGCCCTTTTCAATGAGCAGTTCTTC.

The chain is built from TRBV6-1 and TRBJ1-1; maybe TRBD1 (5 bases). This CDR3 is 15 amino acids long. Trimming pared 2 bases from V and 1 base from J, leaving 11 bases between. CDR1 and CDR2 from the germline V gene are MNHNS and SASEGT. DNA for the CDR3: TGTGCCAGCAGTGAAAAAAGGGGCCCGAACACTGAAGCTTTCTTT. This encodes CASSEKRGPNTEAFF.

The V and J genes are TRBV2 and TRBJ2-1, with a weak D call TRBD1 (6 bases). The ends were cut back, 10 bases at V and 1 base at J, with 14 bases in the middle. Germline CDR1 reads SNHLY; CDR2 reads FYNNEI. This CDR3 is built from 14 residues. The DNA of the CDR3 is TGTGCCACCCGAGCAGGGGTTTCCTACAATGAGCAGTTCTTC. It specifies CATRAGVSYNEQFF.

In DNA, the CDR3 is TGTGCCACCACAGCGGGCGGCTATGGCTACACCTTC. This sequence encodes CATTAGGYGYTF. The V and J genes are TRBV6-5 and TRBJ1-2, with D unresolved. V gave up 10 bases and J gave up 4 bases, with 13 bases separating them. This CDR3 is built from 12 residues. CDR1 and CDR2 from the germline V gene are MNHEY and SVGAGI.

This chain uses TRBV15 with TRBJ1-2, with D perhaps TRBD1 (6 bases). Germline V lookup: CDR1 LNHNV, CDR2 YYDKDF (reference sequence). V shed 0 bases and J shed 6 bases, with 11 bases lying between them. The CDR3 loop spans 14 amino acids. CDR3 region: CATSRDRTANGYTF. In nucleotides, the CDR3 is TGTGCCACCAGCAGAGATAGGACAGCTAATGGCTACACCTTC.

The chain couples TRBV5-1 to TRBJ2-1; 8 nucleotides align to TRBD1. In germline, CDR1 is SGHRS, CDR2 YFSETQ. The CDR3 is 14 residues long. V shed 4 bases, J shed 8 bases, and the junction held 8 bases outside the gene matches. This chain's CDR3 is CASSLDRVWDEQFF. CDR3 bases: TGCGCCAGCAGCCTGGACAGGGTTTGGGATGAGCAGTTCTTC.